This TCR beta chain came from a study of T cells expressing NK-cell markers. Looking at the study overall: Sorted CD3+CD56-NKG2C+, CD3+CD56+NKG2C- and CD3+CD56+NKG2C+ T cells were the source of the TCR beta repertoires. In the group of eight sequenced donors, seven were HCMV-seropositive and one was seronegative.

What made the TCR beta cDNA was 5'RACE template switching with UMIs. From the 5' RACE reads, TCRdb lists one entry per CDR3 protein and no DNA. Found here are about 550,000 distinct CDR3 sequences; the top ten clones hold around 4%. The source is a man aged 18-30 years in good health. Sequences were obtained from blood T cells: a sorted CD56 or NKG2C T cell subset, CD4+ or CD8+ T cells, or bulk PBMC T cells (not recorded which).

The chain's CDR3 is CASVFGRATQYF. The chain combines TRBV12-3 or TRBV12-4 with TRBJ2-5; TCRdb picks TRBD2, but there is no DNA to check that call. The CDR3 sequence is 12 residues long.